This T cell receptor beta chain was sequenced for a study of control samples from healthy donors and cancer patients. Using immunoSEQ multiplex PCR, the repertoire was profiled, and TCRdb retains in-frame clones only, with some absent. This sample has 130,000 or so clones, with approximately 90% found just once. The CDR3 has 12 residues. The chain employs TRBV12-1 and TRBJ2-3. TRBV12-1 is a documented pseudogene. The TCR comes from a man aged 50 to 60 in good health. Sequencing input: blood. CDR3 sequence: CASSWHRTTQYF. Here the CDR3 DNA reads TGTGCCAGCAGCTGGCACCGGACGACGCAGTATTTT.